A selection of T cell receptor beta chains follows, all from one sample in a study of metastatic and nonmetastatic thyroid tumors. TCRdb re-called the PCR reads through MiXCR. In the table there are about 40,000 clones, about an eighth of which are singletons. Sequenced: blood. The source is a female donor with papillary thyroid cancer or a benign thyroid nodule (not recorded which). Some clones in this sample may be carry-over from other donors' samples. Both conserved end residues are part of each CDR3. The order of the fields is V gene, clone size, J gene, D gene, CDR3 DNA, CDR3 protein. D genes are given only for firm matches. Only part of the rows carry a size: once, few, many, or a class if the clone is expanded.

v_call: TRBV30; clone_size: many; j_call: TRBJ1-2; d_call: -; cdr3_nt: TGTGCCTGGAGTTTGAGGGTTGGCTACACCTTC; cdr3_aa: CAWSLRVGYTF
v_call: TRBV24-1; clone_size: many; j_call: TRBJ2-3; d_call: -; cdr3_nt: TGTGCCACCAGTGACCCGGACAGCCACGGAGATACGCAGTATTTT; cdr3_aa: CATSDPDSHGDTQYF
v_call: TRBV4-3; clone_size: many; j_call: TRBJ2-1; d_call: -; cdr3_nt: TGCGCCAGCAGCCAAGATGGGGTCCGGCAGAATGAGCAGTTCTTC; cdr3_aa: CASSQDGVRQNEQFF
v_call: TRBV20-1; clone_size: -; j_call: TRBJ2-1; d_call: TRBD2; cdr3_nt: TGTAGTGCTAGAAAGCGAGCGGGAGGGCGTCCTGAGCAGTTCTTC; cdr3_aa: CSARKRAGGRPEQFF
v_call: TRBV2; clone_size: many; j_call: TRBJ1-1; d_call: TRBD1; cdr3_nt: TGTGCCATCCAGACAGGGGGCTACACTGAAGCTTTCTTT; cdr3_aa: CAIQTGGYTEAFF
v_call: TRBV7-2; clone_size: many; j_call: TRBJ2-1; d_call: -; cdr3_nt: TGTGCCAGCAGCTCCGGACTCAACTCCTACAATGAGCAGTTCTTC; cdr3_aa: CASSSGLNSYNEQFF
v_call: TRBV29-1; clone_size: many; j_call: TRBJ1-2; d_call: -; cdr3_nt: TGCAGCGTTTCCTGGGGAGGAGATGGCTACACCTTC; cdr3_aa: CSVSWGGDGYTF
v_call: TRBV2; clone_size: once; j_call: TRBJ2-3; d_call: -; cdr3_nt: TGTGCCAGCAGTGAAGGGGTCATGGCAGGTCCTAGCAATCAGCTCCAGTATTTT; cdr3_aa: CASSEGVMAGPSNQLQYF
v_call: TRBV20-1; clone_size: many; j_call: TRBJ1-6; d_call: -; cdr3_nt: TGCAGTGCTAGAGTTGTATCGGGGGATGGCGATAATTCACCCCTCCACTTT; cdr3_aa: CSARVVSGDGDNSPLHF
v_call: TRBV7-8; clone_size: many; j_call: TRBJ1-6; d_call: -; cdr3_nt: TGTGCCAGCAGCCCAAGGGACGGGTTGTATTCACCCCTCCACTTT; cdr3_aa: CASSPRDGLYSPLHF
v_call: TRBV24-1; clone_size: few; j_call: TRBJ1-2; d_call: -; cdr3_nt: TGTGCCACCAGTGACCCAACAGGGTACGGCTACACCTTC; cdr3_aa: CATSDPTGYGYTF
v_call: TRBV4-2; clone_size: many; j_call: TRBJ2-7; d_call: -; cdr3_nt: TGTGCCAGCAGCCAAGAGGCGTCCAGTTCCTACGAGCAGTACTTC; cdr3_aa: CASSQEASSSYEQYF
v_call: TRBV5-1; clone_size: -; j_call: TRBJ2-7; d_call: -; cdr3_nt: TGCGCCAGTAGCTCCAGAGACAGCGGTAGTTTCTACGAGCAGTACTTC; cdr3_aa: CASSSRDSGSFYEQYF
v_call: TRBV18; clone_size: many; j_call: TRBJ1-3; d_call: -; cdr3_nt: TGTGCCAGCTCACCACTCACCGGGACTCTGAGCTCTGGAAACACCATATATTTT; cdr3_aa: CASSPLTGTLSSGNTIYF
v_call: TRBV5-1; clone_size: many; j_call: TRBJ1-4; d_call: -; cdr3_nt: TGCGCCAGCAGCGGCCGGACTCTGGATGAAAAACTGTTTTTT; cdr3_aa: CASSGRTLDEKLFF
v_call: TRBV6-2/TRBV6-3; clone_size: many; j_call: TRBJ1-1; d_call: TRBD1; cdr3_nt: TGTGCCAGCAGTTACCATTCCAGGGGGAGTCGGGCTTTCTTT; cdr3_aa: CASSYHSRGSRAFF
v_call: TRBV5-4; clone_size: many; j_call: TRBJ2-7; d_call: TRBD2; cdr3_nt: TGTGCCAGCAGCTTCAAGTCCGGGACTAGTTCCTACGAGCAGTACTTC; cdr3_aa: CASSFKSGTSSYEQYF
v_call: TRBV19; clone_size: many; j_call: TRBJ1-5; d_call: TRBD1; cdr3_nt: TGTGCCAGTAGTATAGGAGGGGACAGGGGCAGGCCCCAGCATTTT; cdr3_aa: CASSIGGDRGRPQHF
v_call: TRBV5-1; clone_size: many; j_call: TRBJ2-7; d_call: -; cdr3_nt: TGCGCCAGCAGCTTGGAAGGCAGGGTGGGAGAGCAGTACTTC; cdr3_aa: CASSLEGRVGEQYF
v_call: TRBV7-2; clone_size: -; j_call: TRBJ1-3; d_call: -; cdr3_nt: TGTGCCAGCAGCTTAGTTGCCAGGGCTGGAAACACCATATATTTC; cdr3_aa: CASSLVARAGNTIYF
v_call: TRBV14; clone_size: -; j_call: TRBJ1-2; d_call: -; cdr3_nt: TGTGCCAGCAGCCGGGACAACCAGTATGGCTACACCTTC; cdr3_aa: CASSRDNQYGYTF
v_call: TRBV29-1; clone_size: many; j_call: TRBJ2-3; d_call: -; cdr3_nt: TGCAGCGTTGAAGAGCCCAACGCAGATACGCAGTATTTT; cdr3_aa: CSVEEPNADTQYF
v_call: TRBV19; clone_size: many; j_call: TRBJ1-2; d_call: TRBD1; cdr3_nt: TGTGCCAGCCAGTACAGGGGGGACTATGGCTACACCTTC; cdr3_aa: CASQYRGDYGYTF
v_call: TRBV25-1; clone_size: many; j_call: TRBJ2-2; d_call: -; cdr3_nt: TGTGCCAGCCCCCCCCCTGAGTCGAACACCGGGGAGCTGTTTTTT; cdr3_aa: CASPPPESNTGELFF
v_call: TRBV20-1; clone_size: many; j_call: TRBJ2-4; d_call: TRBD2; cdr3_nt: TGCAGTGCTAGAGATCAGACTAGCCCCGGGGCCAAAAACATTCAGTACTTC; cdr3_aa: CSARDQTSPGAKNIQYF
v_call: TRBV5-4; clone_size: -; j_call: TRBJ2-7; d_call: TRBD2; cdr3_nt: TGTGCCAGCAGCTCAGGCGGGACTAGCGGTGCCTACGAGCAGTACTTC; cdr3_aa: CASSSGGTSGAYEQYF
v_call: TRBV7-9; clone_size: many; j_call: TRBJ1-2; d_call: -; cdr3_nt: TGTGCCAGCAGCTTAGGTTTGGCAGGGGACTATGGCTACACCTTC; cdr3_aa: CASSLGLAGDYGYTF
v_call: TRBV3-1; clone_size: many; j_call: TRBJ2-1; d_call: -; cdr3_nt: TGTGCCAGCAGCCAACGACAGATTGAGCAGTTCTTC; cdr3_aa: CASSQRQIEQFF
v_call: TRBV12-3/TRBV12-4; clone_size: many; j_call: TRBJ1-3; d_call: TRBD1; cdr3_nt: TGTGCCAGCAGGACAGGGGGCTTTGGAAACACCATATATTTT; cdr3_aa: CASRTGGFGNTIYF
v_call: TRBV15; clone_size: many; j_call: TRBJ1-4; d_call: -; cdr3_nt: TGTGCCACCAGCAGCGACGACATCACGGGGGTGAATGAAAAACTGTTTTTT; cdr3_aa: CATSSDDITGVNEKLFF
v_call: TRBV6-6; clone_size: -; j_call: TRBJ2-1; d_call: TRBD2; cdr3_nt: TGTTCCATCAGTTACTCGATCTTAACTAGCGGGAGCGATGAGCAGTTCTTC; cdr3_aa: CSISYSILTSGSDEQFF
v_call: TRBV7-2; clone_size: many; j_call: TRBJ2-2; d_call: TRBD2; cdr3_nt: TGTGCCAGCAGCTTAGCCCTAGCGGATAACACCGGGGAGCTGTTTTTT; cdr3_aa: CASSLALADNTGELFF
v_call: TRBV27; clone_size: many; j_call: TRBJ2-5; d_call: -; cdr3_nt: TGTGCCAGCAGAGGGCTAGAGGGACCTATTCCGCACGAGACCCAGTACTTC; cdr3_aa: CASRGLEGPIPHETQYF
v_call: TRBV3-1; clone_size: many; j_call: TRBJ1-4; d_call: -; cdr3_nt: TGTGCCAGCAGCCAAGCAGGCCGGGCTGGGGAAAAACTGTTTTTT; cdr3_aa: CASSQAGRAGEKLFF
v_call: TRBV5-1; clone_size: -; j_call: TRBJ2-2; d_call: -; cdr3_nt: TGCGCCAGCAGCTCGACCCCCGCGAACACCGGGGAGCTGTTTTTT; cdr3_aa: CASSSTPANTGELFF
v_call: TRBV3-1; clone_size: -; j_call: TRBJ2-5; d_call: -; cdr3_nt: TGTGCCAGCAGACAAGCCGAGAGGGGAGTCCAAGAGACCCAGTACTTC; cdr3_aa: CASRQAERGVQETQYF
v_call: TRBV12-3/TRBV12-4; clone_size: many; j_call: TRBJ1-6; d_call: TRBD1; cdr3_nt: TGTGCCAGCAAAACAGGGGGATTGCACTATAATTCACCCCTCCACTTT; cdr3_aa: CASKTGGLHYNSPLHF
v_call: TRBV5-4; clone_size: many; j_call: TRBJ2-3; d_call: TRBD2; cdr3_nt: TGTGCCAGCAGCTTGACCGGGACTAGCGTTGATACGCAGTATTTT; cdr3_aa: CASSLTGTSVDTQYF
v_call: TRBV10-3; clone_size: many; j_call: TRBJ2-1; d_call: TRBD2; cdr3_nt: TGTGCCATCGCGGGAGCAGGAAATGAGCAGTTCTTC; cdr3_aa: CAIAGAGNEQFF
v_call: TRBV6-6; clone_size: many; j_call: TRBJ2-5; d_call: TRBD1; cdr3_nt: TGTGCCAGCAGTTACAGACAGGGGGGGGTAAAGACCCAGTACTTC; cdr3_aa: CASSYRQGGVKTQYF
v_call: TRBV2; clone_size: many; j_call: TRBJ2-7; d_call: TRBD1; cdr3_nt: TGTGCCAGCAGCTGGACAGGGGGCACCTACGAGCAGTACTTC; cdr3_aa: CASSWTGGTYEQYF
v_call: TRBV7-9; clone_size: many; j_call: TRBJ2-1; d_call: -; cdr3_nt: TGTGCCAGCAGCCCCCCCTCAGTACCTGAGCAGTTCTTC; cdr3_aa: CASSPPSVPEQFF
v_call: TRBV28; clone_size: many; j_call: TRBJ1-6; d_call: TRBD1; cdr3_nt: TGTGCCAGCGTCGACAGACAGGGGTGGAATTCACCCCTCCACTTT; cdr3_aa: CASVDRQGWNSPLHF
v_call: TRBV11-2; clone_size: -; j_call: TRBJ2-1; d_call: TRBD1; cdr3_nt: TGTGCCAGCAGCTCGCCCGTCGGGACAGGCGACAATGAGCGGTTCTTC; cdr3_aa: CASSSPVGTGDNERFF
v_call: TRBV12-3/TRBV12-4; clone_size: many; j_call: TRBJ1-5; d_call: TRBD1; cdr3_nt: TGTGCCAGCAGTTTACTCCCACTAGGACAGGGTCATGGCAATCAGCCCCAGCATTTT; cdr3_aa: CASSLLPLGQGHGNQPQHF
v_call: TRBV9; clone_size: many; j_call: TRBJ2-3; d_call: TRBD1; cdr3_nt: TGTGCCAGCAGCGTGGTACAGGGGGATACGCAGTATTTT; cdr3_aa: CASSVVQGDTQYF
v_call: TRBV15; clone_size: many; j_call: TRBJ2-5; d_call: -; cdr3_nt: TGTGCCACCAGCAGAGGAGAGGGGGAGACCCAGTACTTC; cdr3_aa: CATSRGEGETQYF
v_call: TRBV7-2; clone_size: many; j_call: TRBJ2-3; d_call: TRBD2; cdr3_nt: TGTGCCAGCAGCCCCCGGACTAGTCTTAGCACAGATACGCAGTATTTT; cdr3_aa: CASSPRTSLSTDTQYF
v_call: TRBV11-1; clone_size: -; j_call: TRBJ1-1; d_call: -; cdr3_nt: TGTGCCAGCAGCTTACGCAGACAGGACACTGAAGCTTTCTTT; cdr3_aa: CASSLRRQDTEAFF
v_call: TRBV4-3; clone_size: many; j_call: TRBJ1-2; d_call: -; cdr3_nt: TGCGCCAGCAGCCCCCGCAGGGGTAACTATGGCTACACCTTC; cdr3_aa: CASSPRRGNYGYTF
v_call: TRBV9; clone_size: -; j_call: TRBJ1-2; d_call: TRBD1; cdr3_nt: TGTGCCAGCAGCGCAGGGGGAGCTTTTGGCTACAACTTC; cdr3_aa: CASSAGGAFGYNF
v_call: TRBV11-2; clone_size: -; j_call: TRBJ2-1; d_call: TRBD2; cdr3_nt: TGTGCCAGCAGCCGACTAGCGGGACTACCCAATGAGCAGTTCTTC; cdr3_aa: CASSRLAGLPNEQFF
v_call: TRBV14; clone_size: many; j_call: TRBJ1-2; d_call: -; cdr3_nt: TGTGCCAGCAGCCAAGAACCCGATCACGCCGGCGGCTACACCTTC; cdr3_aa: CASSQEPDHAGGYTF
v_call: TRBV6-1; clone_size: many; j_call: TRBJ2-4; d_call: -; cdr3_nt: TGTGCCAGCAATTCCCCTGGGGTCACTCTTAGGTCGGCCAAAAACATTCAGTACTTC; cdr3_aa: CASNSPGVTLRSAKNIQYF